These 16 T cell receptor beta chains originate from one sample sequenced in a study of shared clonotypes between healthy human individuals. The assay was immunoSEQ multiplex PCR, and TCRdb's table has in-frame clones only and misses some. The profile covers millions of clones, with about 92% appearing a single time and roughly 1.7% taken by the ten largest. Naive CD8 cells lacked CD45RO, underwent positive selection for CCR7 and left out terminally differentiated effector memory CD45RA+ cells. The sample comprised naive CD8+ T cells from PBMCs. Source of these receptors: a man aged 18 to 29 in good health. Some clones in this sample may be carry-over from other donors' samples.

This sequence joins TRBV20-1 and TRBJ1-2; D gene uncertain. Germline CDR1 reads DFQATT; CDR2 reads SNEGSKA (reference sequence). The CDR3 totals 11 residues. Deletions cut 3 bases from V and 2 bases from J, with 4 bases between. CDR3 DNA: TGCAGTGCTAGCCAGAACTATGGCTACACCTTC. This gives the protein CSASQNYGYTF.

This CDR3 reads CASSGFEREYEQYF. The CDR3 nucleotides read TGTGCCAGCAGTGGGTTTGAGCGCGAATACGAGCAGTACTTC. The chain joins TRBV6-1 to TRBJ2-7; D unclear. Germline loops: CDR1 MNHNS, CDR2 SASEGT. The germline V and J ends were trimmed by 4 bases and 4 bases, with 14 bases remaining between them. The CDR3 sequence is 14 residues long.

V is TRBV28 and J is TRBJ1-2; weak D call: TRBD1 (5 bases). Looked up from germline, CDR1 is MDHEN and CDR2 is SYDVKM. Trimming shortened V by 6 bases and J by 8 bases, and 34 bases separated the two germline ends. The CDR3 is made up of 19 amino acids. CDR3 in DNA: TGTGCCAGCAGAGACGACCTTGGGGGGGAGGATTATCTAACGGGCGGCTACACCTTC. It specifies CASRDDLGGEDYLTGGYTF.

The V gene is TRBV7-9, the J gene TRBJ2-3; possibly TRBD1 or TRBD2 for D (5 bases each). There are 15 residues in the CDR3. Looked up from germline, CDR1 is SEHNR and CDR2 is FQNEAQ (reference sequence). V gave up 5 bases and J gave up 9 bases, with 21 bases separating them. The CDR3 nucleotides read TGTGCCAGCAGCGACCCTACCCCGGGGCCAGGGACGCAGTATTTT. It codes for CASSDPTPGPGTQYF. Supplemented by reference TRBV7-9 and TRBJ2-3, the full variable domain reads DTGVSQNPRHKITKRGQNVTFRCDPISEHNRLYWYRQTLGQGPEFLTYFQNEAQLEKSRLLSDRFSAERPKGSFSTLEIQRTEQGDSAMYLCASSDPTPGPGTQYFGPGTRLTVL.

CDR3 sequence: CASSTTQGQPPPSEQYF. Written as DNA, the CDR3 is TGTGCCAGCAGCACCACACAGGGCCAACCGCCTCCTAGTGAGCAGTACTTC. The rearrangement links TRBV27 to TRBJ2-7; D is possibly TRBD1 (6 bases). The CDR3 loop spans 17 amino acids. The germline V gene has CDR1 MNHEY and CDR2 SMNVEV (reference sequence). Trimming shortened V by 6 bases and J by 7 bases, and 28 bases separated the two germline ends.

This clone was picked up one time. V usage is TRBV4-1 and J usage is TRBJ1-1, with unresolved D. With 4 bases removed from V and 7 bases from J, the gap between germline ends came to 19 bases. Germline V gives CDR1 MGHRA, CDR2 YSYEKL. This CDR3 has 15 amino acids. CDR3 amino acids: CASSPRAHPGGEAFF. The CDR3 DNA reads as TGCGCCAGCAGCCCCCGGGCCCACCCTGGAGGTGAAGCTTTCTTT.

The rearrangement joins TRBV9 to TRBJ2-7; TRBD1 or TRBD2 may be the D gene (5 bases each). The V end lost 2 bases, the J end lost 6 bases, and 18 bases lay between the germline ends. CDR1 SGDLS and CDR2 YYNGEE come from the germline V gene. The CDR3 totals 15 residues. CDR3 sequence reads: CASSVNRDGSLEQYF. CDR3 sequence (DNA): TGTGCCAGCAGCGTTAACCGGGACGGTTCCCTCGAGCAGTACTTC.

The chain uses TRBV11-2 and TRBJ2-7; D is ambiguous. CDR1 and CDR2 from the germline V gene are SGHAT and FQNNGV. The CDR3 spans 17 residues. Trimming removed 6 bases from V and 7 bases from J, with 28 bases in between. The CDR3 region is CASRGGRPDSYEMEQYF. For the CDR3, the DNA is TGTGCCAGCAGAGGTGGGCGTCCCGATTCCTACGAGATGGAGCAGTACTTC.

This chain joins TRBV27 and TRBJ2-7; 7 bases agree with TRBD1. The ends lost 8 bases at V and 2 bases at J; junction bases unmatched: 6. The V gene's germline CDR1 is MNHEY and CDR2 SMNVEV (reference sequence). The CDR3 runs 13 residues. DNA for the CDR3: TGTGCCAGCGCGACAGGGCTAACCTACGAGCAGTACTTC. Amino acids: CASATGLTYEQYF.

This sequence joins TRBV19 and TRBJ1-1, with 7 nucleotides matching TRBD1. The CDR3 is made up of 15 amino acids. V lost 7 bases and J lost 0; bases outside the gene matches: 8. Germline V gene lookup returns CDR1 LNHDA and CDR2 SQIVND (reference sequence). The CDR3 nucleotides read TGTGCCAGTACCCTGGACAGGAGAATGAACACTGAAGCTTTCTTT. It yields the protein CASTLDRRMNTEAFF.

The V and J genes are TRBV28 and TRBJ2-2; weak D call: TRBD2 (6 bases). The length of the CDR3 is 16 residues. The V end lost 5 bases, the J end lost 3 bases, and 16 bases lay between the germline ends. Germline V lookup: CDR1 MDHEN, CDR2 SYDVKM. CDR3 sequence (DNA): TGTGCCAGCAGTCCTTTCGGGGGACTCGACACCGGGGAGCTGTTTTTT. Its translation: CASSPFGGLDTGELFF.

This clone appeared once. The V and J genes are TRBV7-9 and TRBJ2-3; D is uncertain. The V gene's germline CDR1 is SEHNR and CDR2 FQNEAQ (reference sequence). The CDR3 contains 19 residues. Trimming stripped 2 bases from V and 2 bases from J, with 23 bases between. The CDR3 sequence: CASSLYTFVNPANTDTQYF. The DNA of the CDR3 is TGTGCCAGCAGCTTATACACATTTGTTAACCCCGCGAACACAGATACGCAGTATTTT.

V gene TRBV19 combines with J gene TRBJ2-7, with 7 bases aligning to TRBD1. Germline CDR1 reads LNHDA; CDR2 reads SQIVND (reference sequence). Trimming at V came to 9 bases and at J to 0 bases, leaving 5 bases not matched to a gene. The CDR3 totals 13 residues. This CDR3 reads CASAGDSSYEQYF. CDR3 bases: TGTGCCAGCGCCGGGGACAGCTCCTACGAGCAGTACTTC.

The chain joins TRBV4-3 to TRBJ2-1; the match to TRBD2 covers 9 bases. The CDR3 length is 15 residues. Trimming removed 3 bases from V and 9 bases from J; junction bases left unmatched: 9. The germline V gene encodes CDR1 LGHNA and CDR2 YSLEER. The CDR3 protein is CASSHNAGGPGEQFF. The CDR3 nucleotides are TGCGCCAGCAGCCATAACGCGGGAGGGCCCGGTGAGCAGTTCTTC.

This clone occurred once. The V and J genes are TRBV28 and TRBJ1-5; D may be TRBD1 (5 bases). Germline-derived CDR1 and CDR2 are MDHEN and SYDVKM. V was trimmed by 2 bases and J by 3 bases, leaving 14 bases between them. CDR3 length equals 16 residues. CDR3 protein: CASSLRGMRANQPQHF. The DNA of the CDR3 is TGTGCCAGCAGTTTAAGGGGAATGCGGGCCAATCAGCCCCAGCATTTT.

The CDR3 coding sequence is TGCGCCAGCAGCGGGGGGGCTAGCGGGTTTGAGACCCAGTACTTC. This encodes CASSGGASGFETQYF. The rearrangement uses TRBV5-1 and TRBJ2-5, with TRBD2 matching 8 bases. The V gene's germline CDR1 is SGHRS and CDR2 YFSETQ. This CDR3 is built from 15 residues. V dropped 4 bases and J dropped 5; count of bases not matched to a gene: 10.